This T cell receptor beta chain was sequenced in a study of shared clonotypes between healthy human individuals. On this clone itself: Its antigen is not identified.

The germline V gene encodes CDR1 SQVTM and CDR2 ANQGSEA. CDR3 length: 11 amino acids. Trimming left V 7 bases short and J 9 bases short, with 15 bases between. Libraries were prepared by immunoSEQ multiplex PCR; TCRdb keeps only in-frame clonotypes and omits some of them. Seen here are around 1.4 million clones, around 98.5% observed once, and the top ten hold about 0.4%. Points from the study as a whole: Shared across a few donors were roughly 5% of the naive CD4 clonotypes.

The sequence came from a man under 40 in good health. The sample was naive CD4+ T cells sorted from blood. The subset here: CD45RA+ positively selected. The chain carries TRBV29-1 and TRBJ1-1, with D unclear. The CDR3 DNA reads TGCAGCGCCGCCGGAGTAGACCAAGCTTTCTTT. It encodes CSAAGVDQAFF.